This entry lists 29 T cell receptor beta chains sequenced from one sample in a study of prognosis after radiotherapy for stage I lung cancer (dated by TCRdb to about 2021). TCRdb records Illumina HiSeq 3000 as the sequencer. The TCR beta CDR3 region was amplified from genomic DNA by two rounds of multiplex PCR. In the first round of PCR, primers specific to each TRBV and TRBJ gene were used, and the primer sequences are filed in Chinese patent CN105087789A. TCRdb cleaned the public reads at Q25 with fastp, built clones with MiXCR and kept in-frame beta chains. Rows matching on CDR3 protein sequence are summarized as one entry with the most common DNA and genes. The sample has tens of thousands of distinct CDR3 sequences on record, about 30% of them singletons. Around 8.1% of the sample comes from the top ten. Sequencing was performed on PBMCs, taken before or after stereotactic body radiation therapy (not recorded which). The receptors originated from a donor at least 50 years old with non-small cell lung cancer.

This clonotype was detected ten times or more. This rearrangement joins TRBV2 to TRBJ2-7; D possibly corresponds to TRBD2 (5 bases). V was cut by 7 bases and J by 1 base, with 11 bases left in between. The CDR3 is 13 amino acids. The germline V gene has CDR1 SNHLY and CDR2 FYNNEI. The CDR3: CASKRESSYEQYF. In DNA form, the CDR3 reads TGTGCCAGCAAGAGGGAATCTTCCTACGAGCAGTACTTC.

The table lists this clonotype with many counts. The chain employs TRBV14 and TRBJ1-3; TRBD1 matches at 8 bases. The CDR3 extends over 17 amino acids. Germline V gene data show CDR1 as SGHDN and CDR2 as FVKESK. Trimming took 4 bases from V and 0 from J; bases not matched to a gene: 8. The CDR3: CASSPTGALTSGNTIYF. For the CDR3, the DNA is TGTGCCAGCAGCCCGACAGGGGCCCTAACCTCTGGAAACACCATATATTTT.

This clonotype was found many times. The J gene is TRBJ2-1, the V gene TRBV20-1; 7 bases map to TRBD1. Germline CDR1 and CDR2: DFQATT and SNEGSKA (reference sequence). This CDR3 has 13 residues. V lost 0 bases and J lost 10; bases outside the gene matches: 6. CDR3 loop: CSARDLRGWEQFF. CDR3 nucleotides: TGCAGTGCTAGAGACCTCAGGGGGTGGGAGCAGTTCTTC.

This clonotype was counted ten times or more. The rearrangement links TRBV2 to TRBJ2-7, with D uncertain. Germline assignment: CDR1 SNHLY and CDR2 FYNNEI. Deletions cut 7 bases from V and 5 bases from J, with 18 bases between. The CDR3 spans 14 residues. CDR3 bases: TGTGCCAGCAAGTATGCTACAACCACCGACGAGCAGTACTTC. Translating it yields CASKYATTTDEQYF.

Concerning this clonotype: Being one base from a much bigger clone, this may be a read error. The V call is TRBV7-9, the J call TRBJ1-1; 9 bases line up with TRBD1. The germline V gene has CDR1 SEHNR and CDR2 FQNEAQ (reference sequence). This CDR3 spans 15 amino acids. V shed 5 bases, J shed 11 bases, and the junction held 15 bases outside the gene matches. This CDR3 is CASSTVGTGTLWAFF. The CDR3 region has the DNA TGTGCCAGCAGCACCGTGGGGACAGGGACCTTGTGGGCTTTCTTT.

This clonotype was found many times. The genes are TRBV12-5 and TRBJ1-5; tentative D call: TRBD1 (6 bases). The germline V and J ends were trimmed by 0 bases and 7 bases, with 13 bases remaining between them. In germline, CDR1 is LGHNT, CDR2 FRNRAP. The CDR3 length is 15 residues. For the CDR3, the DNA is TGTGCTAGTGGTTTGGTGGGGGGGGCGGTACAGCCCCAGCATTTT. This encodes CASGLVGGAVQPQHF.

In its sample, this clonotype was seen many times. The chain joins TRBV7-8 to TRBJ2-3; weak D call: TRBD1 (6 bases). V gave up 1 base and J gave up 0 bases, with 14 bases separating them. The CDR3 length is 17 residues. CDR1 is SGHVS, CDR2 FQNEAQ, per germline. CDR3 coding DNA: TGTGCCAGCAGCTTAGTACGACAGGTTACTAGCACAGATACGCAGTATTTT. The encoded protein is CASSLVRQVTSTDTQYF.

This clonotype was seen ten or more times. J is TRBJ1-6 and V is TRBV2; D is uncertain. This CDR3 comprises 15 residues. Germline values: CDR1 SNHLY, CDR2 FYNNEI. Trimming took 4 bases from V and 7 from J, leaving 14 bases between them. The CDR3 region has the DNA TGTGCCAGCAGTGCCGAGATGTCCTCCAATTCACCCCTCCACTTT. It specifies CASSAEMSSNSPLHF.

This clonotype has a count of ten or more. This chain links TRBV11-2 with TRBJ2-3; D is ambiguous. The CDR3 extends over 14 amino acids. Trimming removed 0 bases at V and 2 bases at J, with 6 bases between. CDR1 SGHAT and CDR2 FQNNGV come from the germline V gene. DNA of the CDR3: TGTGCCAGCAGCTTAGAAGGCATCACAGATACGCAGTATTTT. The encoded protein is CASSLEGITDTQYF.

For this clonotype: This could be a read error, since a much larger clone is one nucleotide away. The CDR3 DNA reads TGTGCCAGCAGACCCCAACGGTCCATTTTTTTT. Protein sequence: CASRPQRSIFF. V is TRBV6-2 or TRBV6-3 and J is TRBJ1-3; no clear D. The CDR3 has 11 residues. Germline CDR1 reads MNHEY; CDR2 reads SVGEGT.

Details on this clonotype: A read error is likely here: a far larger clone is one base away. The chain joins TRBV6-8 to TRBJ2-6; TRBD2 agrees at 9 bases. This CDR3 contains 16 residues. Per germline, CDR1 MNHGY and CDR2 SAAAGT. The CDR3, as DNA: TGTGCTGCGGGGGGGGTCCACTCCTCTGGGGCCAACGTCCTGACTTTC. Protein: CAAGGVHSSGANVLTF.

For this clonotype: Possible read error: a much larger clone is one base away. The chain couples TRBV6-1 to TRBJ2-1, with D possibly TRBD1 on 6 matching bases. The CDR3 loop spans 13 amino acids. CDR1 MNHNS and CDR2 SASEGT come from the germline V gene. V was cut by 8 bases and J by 7 bases, with 15 bases left in between. CDR3 sequence: CASFGAQGNEQFF. The CDR3 coding sequence is TGTGCCAGCTTCGGGGCGCAGGGGAATGAGCAGTTCTTC.

The chain links TRBV20-1 to TRBJ2-7; 14 positions agree with TRBD2. Germline V gene sequence: CDR1 DFQATT, CDR2 SNEGSKA (reference sequence). The CDR3 covers 18 residues. Trimming took 2 bases from V and 6 from J; bases not matched to a gene: 15. The CDR3 DNA reads TGCAGTGCTAGATCCCGTAGGACTAGCGGGGGGACCTGGGGCGAGCAGTACTTC. This sequence encodes CSARSRRTSGGTWGEQYF.

This clonotype was counted at least ten times. The gene calls are TRBV7-9 and TRBJ2-3; D not resolved. The V end lost 6 bases, the J end lost 2 bases, and 3 bases lay between the germline ends. CDR1 and CDR2 (germline): SEHNR, FQNEAQ (reference sequence). The CDR3 runs 11 residues. CDR3 bases: TGTGCCAGCAGATCCACAGATACGCAGTATTTT. Its translation: CASRSTDTQYF. The full variable domain, in which reference TRBV7-9 and TRBJ2-3 provide the parts outside the CDR3, is DTGVSQNPRHKITKRGQNVTFRCDPISEHNRLYWYRQTLGQGPEFLTYFQNEAQLEKSRLLSDRFSAERPKGSFSTLEIQRTEQGDSAMYLCASRSTDTQYFGPGTRLTVL.

This clonotype came up many times. The chain carries TRBV30 and TRBJ1-5; TRBD1 matches at 10 bases. The CDR3 loop spans 13 amino acids. Germline values: CDR1 GTSNPN, CDR2 SVGIG (reference sequence). Trimming at V came to 2 bases and at J to 6 bases, leaving 1 base not matched to a gene. The CDR3 reads CAWSRTGGQPQHF. CDR3 bases: TGTGCCTGGAGTCGGACAGGGGGTCAGCCCCAGCATTTT.

V usage is TRBV20-1 and J usage is TRBJ2-4; D not certain. The CDR3 runs to 14 residues. The germline CDR1 and CDR2 sequences are DFQATT and SNEGSKA (reference sequence). The V end lost 0 bases, the J end lost 0 bases, and 6 bases lay between the germline ends. CDR3 nucleotides: TGCAGTGCTAGAGAGCCTTTAGCCAAAAACATTCAGTACTTC. Translation: CSAREPLAKNIQYF.

This clonotype was seen many times. The chain is built from TRBV19 and TRBJ2-1; D gene uncertain. V was trimmed by 5 bases and J by 14 bases, leaving 19 bases between them. Germline V gives CDR1 LNHDA, CDR2 SQIVND (reference sequence). The CDR3 covers 13 residues. In nucleotides, the CDR3 is TGTGCCAGTAGTCGGTATGAGAGATCAAGGGAGTTCTTC. This codes for CASSRYERSREFF.

Regarding this clonotype: It is likely a read error: a sequence one base away is far more abundant. This sequence joins TRBV7-9 and TRBJ1-6; no clear D gene. The CDR3 extends over 11 amino acids. CDR1 is SEHNR and CDR2 is FQNEAQ in the germline V gene (reference sequence). CDR3 residues: CASSSTATLQF. The CDR3 coding sequence is TGTGCCAGCAGCTCAACAGCAACCCTCCAATTT.

In its sample, this clonotype was seen many times. This chain links TRBV20-1 with TRBJ1-1; the match to TRBD1 covers 8 bases. V shed 2 bases and J 8 bases; nucleotides not matched to a gene: 1. In germline, CDR1 is DFQATT, CDR2 SNEGSKA (reference sequence). CDR3 length: 11 residues. The CDR3 sequence is CSARRQGEAFF. In DNA, the CDR3 is TGCAGTGCTAGAAGACAGGGGGAAGCTTTCTTT.

In the case of this clonotype: The junction shows a germline mismatch at one end, possibly a read error. The chain has TRBV2 and TRBJ2-5, with D uncertain. The CDR3 loop spans 13 amino acids. Germline CDR1 is SNHLY and CDR2 is FYNNEI. This CDR3 is CASSEDYQETQQF. CDR3 nucleotide sequence: TGTGCCAGCAGTGAAGACTATCAAGAGACCCAGCAGTTC.

Ten or more counts support this clonotype. This chain links TRBV19 with TRBJ1-5; no firm D call. The V end lost 4 bases, the J end lost 6 bases, and 13 bases lay between the germline ends. The germline V gene encodes CDR1 LNHDA and CDR2 SQIVND (reference sequence). The length of the CDR3 is 14 residues. The CDR3 sequence is CASSSLVGFQPQHF. The DNA of the CDR3 is TGTGCCAGTAGTAGTTTAGTCGGGTTTCAGCCCCAGCATTTT.

This clonotype has at least ten counts. The chain joins TRBV2 to TRBJ1-1; D gene uncertain. The CDR3 contains 13 residues. V was cut by 7 bases and J by 2 bases, with 11 bases left in between. Germline CDR1 SNHLY, CDR2 FYNNEI. CDR3 coding DNA: TGTGCCAGCAATTCCCTCCGTAACACTGAAGCTTTCTTT. Translated: CASNSLRNTEAFF.

This clonotype was detected ten times or more. The CDR3 region is CASSLSGGANTGELFF. CDR3 nucleotide sequence: TGTGCCAGCAGTTTATCGGGGGGGGCCAACACCGGGGAGCTGTTTTTT. The chain carries TRBV12-3 or TRBV12-4 and TRBJ2-2, with 8 positions matching TRBD2. The V and J ends lost 2 bases and 2 bases, in that order; junction bases with no gene match: 4. This CDR3 spans 16 amino acids.

This clonotype was seen at least ten times. V usage is TRBV6-2 or TRBV6-3 and J usage is TRBJ2-2; TRBD2 matches at 12 bases. CDR3 length equals 17 residues. CDR1 and CDR2 from the germline V gene are MNHEY and SVGEGT. V dropped 5 bases and J dropped 6; count of bases not matched to a gene: 10. The CDR3 sequence: CASSESRLAGGPGELFF. The CDR3 DNA reads TGTGCCAGCAGTGAAAGCAGGCTAGCGGGGGGGCCCGGGGAGCTGTTTTTT.

This clonotype occurred once. With only one base between it and a far larger clone, this is likely a read error. The chain links TRBV6-4 to TRBJ2-1; a weak D match, TRBD1 (5 bases). Germline CDR1 reads MRHNA; CDR2 reads SNTAGT. V gave up 5 bases and J gave up 7 bases, with 24 bases separating them. The CDR3 is made up of 17 amino acids. The CDR3 DNA follows: TGTGCCAGCAGTCCTGATTCCGTGACAGATAAAGCAAATGAGCAGTTCTTC. This encodes CASSPDSVTDKANEQFF.

This clonotype was observed many times. The V gene is TRBV7-2, the J gene TRBJ2-7, with D perhaps matching TRBD1 (6 bases). CDR1 is SGHTA and CDR2 is FQGNSA in the germline V gene. V dropped 4 bases and J dropped 4 bases, with 17 bases sitting between them. The CDR3 has 15 residues. DNA for the CDR3: TGTGCCAGCAGCTGGGCCTGGGGGCCTGGGTACGAGCAGTACTTC. This translates into CASSWAWGPGYEQYF.

This clonotype has at least ten counts. The chain couples TRBV11-2 to TRBJ2-1; D ambiguous. Trimming shortened V by 1 base and J by 6 bases, and 13 bases separated the two germline ends. The CDR3 runs to 15 residues. Germline V gene sequence: CDR1 SGHAT, CDR2 FQNNGV. The DNA of the CDR3 is TGTGCCAGCAGCTTAGTTCTAGGGCGGATCAATGAGCAGTTCTTC. This translates into CASSLVLGRINEQFF. Full variable domain (missing parts from reference TRBV11-2 and TRBJ2-1): EAGVAQSPRYKIIEKRQSVAFWCNPISGHATLYWYQQILGQGPKLLIQFQNNGVVDDSQLPKDRFSAERLKGVDSTLKIQPAKLEDSAVYLCASSLVLGRINEQFFGPGTRLTVL.

This clonotype has a handful of counts. This chain uses TRBV20-1 with TRBJ2-2; D may be TRBD2 (5 bases). V lost 5 bases to trimming and J lost 6 bases, with 16 bases between them. This CDR3 region has 14 residues. Germline CDR1 is DFQATT and CDR2 is SNEGSKA (reference sequence). CDR3 sequence (DNA): TGCAGTGCTTATTATCACCTAGCTCCCGGGGAGCTGTTTTTT. Translated, it gives CSAYYHLAPGELFF.

This clonotype was seen repeatedly, ten times or more. The gene calls are TRBV20-1 and TRBJ2-3, with D hard to call. V lost 6 bases and J lost 2, with 18 bases in between. Germline CDR1 is DFQATT and CDR2 is SNEGSKA (reference sequence). This CDR3 contains 15 residues. The CDR3: CSADRPVRYTDTQYF. CDR3 in DNA: TGCAGTGCAGATAGACCGGTGCGGTACACAGATACGCAGTATTTT.